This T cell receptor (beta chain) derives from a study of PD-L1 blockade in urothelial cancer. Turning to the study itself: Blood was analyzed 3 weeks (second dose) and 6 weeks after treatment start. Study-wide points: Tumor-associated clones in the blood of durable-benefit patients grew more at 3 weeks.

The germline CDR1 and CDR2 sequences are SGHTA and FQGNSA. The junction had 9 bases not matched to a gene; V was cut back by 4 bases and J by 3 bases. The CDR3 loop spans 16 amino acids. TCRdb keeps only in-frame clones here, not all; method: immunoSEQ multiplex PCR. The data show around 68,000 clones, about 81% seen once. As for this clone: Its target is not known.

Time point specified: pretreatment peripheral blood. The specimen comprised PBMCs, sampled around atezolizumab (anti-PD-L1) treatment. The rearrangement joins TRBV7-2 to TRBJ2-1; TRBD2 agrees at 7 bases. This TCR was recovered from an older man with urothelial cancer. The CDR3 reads CASSSLESGDYNEQFF. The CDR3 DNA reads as TGTGCCAGCAGCTCCCTGGAGAGCGGGGACTACAATGAGCAGTTCTTC. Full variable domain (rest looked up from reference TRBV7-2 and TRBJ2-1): GAGVSQSPSNKVTEKGKDVELRCDPISGHTALYWYRQSLGQGLEFLIYFQGNSAPDKSGLPSDRFSAERTGGSVSTLTIQRTQQEDSAVYLCASSSLESGDYNEQFFGPGTRLTVL.